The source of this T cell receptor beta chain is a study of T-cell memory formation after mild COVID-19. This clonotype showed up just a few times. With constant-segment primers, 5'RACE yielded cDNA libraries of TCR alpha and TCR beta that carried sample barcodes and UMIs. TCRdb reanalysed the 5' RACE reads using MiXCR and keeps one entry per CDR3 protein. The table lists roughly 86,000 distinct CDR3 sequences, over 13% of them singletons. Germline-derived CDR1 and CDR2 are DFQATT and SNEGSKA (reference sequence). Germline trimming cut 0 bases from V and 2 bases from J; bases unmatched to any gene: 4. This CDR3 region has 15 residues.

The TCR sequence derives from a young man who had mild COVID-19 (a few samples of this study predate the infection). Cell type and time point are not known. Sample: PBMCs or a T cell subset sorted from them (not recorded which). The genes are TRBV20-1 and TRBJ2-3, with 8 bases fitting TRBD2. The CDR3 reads CSARDLAGLTDTQYF. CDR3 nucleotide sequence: TGCAGTGCTAGAGATTTAGCGGGGCTCACAGATACGCAGTATTTT.